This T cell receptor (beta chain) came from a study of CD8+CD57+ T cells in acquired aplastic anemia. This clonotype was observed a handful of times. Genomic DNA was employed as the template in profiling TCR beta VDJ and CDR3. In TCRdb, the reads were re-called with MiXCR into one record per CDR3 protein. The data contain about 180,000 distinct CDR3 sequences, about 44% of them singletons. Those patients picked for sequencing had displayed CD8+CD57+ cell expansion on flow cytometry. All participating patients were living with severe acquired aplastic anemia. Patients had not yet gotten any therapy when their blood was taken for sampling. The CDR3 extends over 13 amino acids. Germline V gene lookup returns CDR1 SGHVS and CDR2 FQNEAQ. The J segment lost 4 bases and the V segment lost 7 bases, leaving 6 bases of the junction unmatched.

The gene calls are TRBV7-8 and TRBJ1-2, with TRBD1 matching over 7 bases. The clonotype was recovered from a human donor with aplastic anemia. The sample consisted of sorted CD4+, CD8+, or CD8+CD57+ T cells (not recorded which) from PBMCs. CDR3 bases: TGTGCCAGCAATGCGGGACAGACCTATGGCTACACCTTC. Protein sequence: CASNAGQTYGYTF.